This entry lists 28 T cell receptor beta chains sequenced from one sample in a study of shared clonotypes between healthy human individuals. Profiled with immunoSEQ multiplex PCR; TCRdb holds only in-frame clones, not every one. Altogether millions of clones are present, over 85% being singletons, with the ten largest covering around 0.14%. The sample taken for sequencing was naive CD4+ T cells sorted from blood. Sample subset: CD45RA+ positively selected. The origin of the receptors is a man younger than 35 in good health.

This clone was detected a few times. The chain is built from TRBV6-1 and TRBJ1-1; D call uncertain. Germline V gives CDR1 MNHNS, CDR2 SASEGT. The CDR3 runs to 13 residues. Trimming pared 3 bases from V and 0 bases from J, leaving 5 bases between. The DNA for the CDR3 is TGTGCCAGCAGTGACCAGATGAACACTGAAGCTTTCTTT. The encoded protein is CASSDQMNTEAFF.

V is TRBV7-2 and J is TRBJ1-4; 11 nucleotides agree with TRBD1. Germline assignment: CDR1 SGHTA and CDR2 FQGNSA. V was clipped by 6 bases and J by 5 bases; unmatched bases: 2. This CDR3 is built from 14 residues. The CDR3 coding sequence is TGTGCCAGCAGGAGGGACAGGGGGAATGAAAAACTGTTTTTT. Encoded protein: CASRRDRGNEKLFF.

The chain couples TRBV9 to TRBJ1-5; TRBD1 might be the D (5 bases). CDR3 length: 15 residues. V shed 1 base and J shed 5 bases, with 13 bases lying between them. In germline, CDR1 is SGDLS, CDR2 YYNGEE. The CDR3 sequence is CASSVTAPGHQPQHF. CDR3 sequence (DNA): TGTGCCAGCAGCGTAACCGCCCCAGGGCATCAGCCCCAGCATTTT.

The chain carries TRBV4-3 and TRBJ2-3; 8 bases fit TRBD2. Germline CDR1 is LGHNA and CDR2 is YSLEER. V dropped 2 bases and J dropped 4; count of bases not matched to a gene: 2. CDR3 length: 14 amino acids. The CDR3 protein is CASSQNSGADTQYF. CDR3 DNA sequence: TGCGCCAGCAGCCAAAATAGCGGGGCAGATACGCAGTATTTT.

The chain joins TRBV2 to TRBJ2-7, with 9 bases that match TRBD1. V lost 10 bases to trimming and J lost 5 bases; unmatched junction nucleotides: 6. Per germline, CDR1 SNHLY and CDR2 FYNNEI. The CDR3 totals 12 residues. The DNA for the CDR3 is TGTGCCATATCCGGGACAGGGAACGAGCAGTACTTC. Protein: CAISGTGNEQYF.

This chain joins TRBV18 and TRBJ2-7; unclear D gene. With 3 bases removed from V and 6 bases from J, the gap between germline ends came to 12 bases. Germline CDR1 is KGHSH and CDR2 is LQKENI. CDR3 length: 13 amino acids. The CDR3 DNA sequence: TGTGCCAGCTCACCGTCGGCAGGCCCCGAGCAGTACTTC. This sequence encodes CASSPSAGPEQYF.

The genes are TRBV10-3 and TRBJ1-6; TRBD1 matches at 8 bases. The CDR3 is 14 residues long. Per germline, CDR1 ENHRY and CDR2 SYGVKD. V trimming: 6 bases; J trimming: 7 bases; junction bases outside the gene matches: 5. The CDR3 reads CAISPDRDNSPLHF. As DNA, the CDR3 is TGTGCCATCAGCCCGGACAGGGACAATTCACCCCTCCACTTT.

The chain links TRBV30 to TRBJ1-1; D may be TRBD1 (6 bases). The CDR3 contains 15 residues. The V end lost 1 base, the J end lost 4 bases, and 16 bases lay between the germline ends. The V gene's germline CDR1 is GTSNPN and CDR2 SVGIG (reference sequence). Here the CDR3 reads CAWSEDSVGGTEAFF. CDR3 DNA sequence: TGTGCCTGGAGTGAGGACAGCGTGGGGGGCACTGAAGCTTTCTTT.

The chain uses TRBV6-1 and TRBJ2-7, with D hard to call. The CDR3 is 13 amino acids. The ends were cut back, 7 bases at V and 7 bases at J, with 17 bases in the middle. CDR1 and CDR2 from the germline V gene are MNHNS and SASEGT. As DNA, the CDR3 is TGTGCCAGCAACCCGTCACCCTTGGGGGAGCAGTACTTC. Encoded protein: CASNPSPLGEQYF.

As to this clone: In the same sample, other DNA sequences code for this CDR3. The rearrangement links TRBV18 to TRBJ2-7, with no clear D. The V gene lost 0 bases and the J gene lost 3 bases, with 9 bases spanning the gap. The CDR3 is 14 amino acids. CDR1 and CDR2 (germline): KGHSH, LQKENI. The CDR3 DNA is TGTGCCAGCTCACCACCGGGCCCTAACTACGAGCAGTACTTC. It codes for CASSPPGPNYEQYF.

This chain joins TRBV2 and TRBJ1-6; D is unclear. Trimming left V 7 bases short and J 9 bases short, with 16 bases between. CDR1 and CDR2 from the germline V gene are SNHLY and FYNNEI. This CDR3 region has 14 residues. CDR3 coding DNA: TGTGCCAGCACTCTTCACACGTACGTTTCACCCCTCCACTTT. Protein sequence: CASTLHTYVSPLHF. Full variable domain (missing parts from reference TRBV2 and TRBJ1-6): EPEVTQTPSHQVTQMGQEVILRCVPISNHLYFYWYRQILGQKVEFLVSFYNNEISEKSEIFDDQFSVERPDGSNFTLKIRSTKLEDSAMYFCASTLHTYVSPLHFGNGTRLTVT.

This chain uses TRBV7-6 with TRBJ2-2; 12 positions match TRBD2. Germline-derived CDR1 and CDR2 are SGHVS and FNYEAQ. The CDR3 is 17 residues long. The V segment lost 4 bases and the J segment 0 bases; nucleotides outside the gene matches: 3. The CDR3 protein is CASSWGLAGTNTGELFF. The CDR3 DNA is TGTGCCAGCAGCTGGGGACTAGCGGGCACGAACACCGGGGAGCTGTTTTTT.

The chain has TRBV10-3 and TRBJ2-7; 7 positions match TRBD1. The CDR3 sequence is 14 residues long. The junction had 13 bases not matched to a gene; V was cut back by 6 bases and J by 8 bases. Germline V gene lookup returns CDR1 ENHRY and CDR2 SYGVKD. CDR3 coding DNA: TGTGCCATCAGGAGCACGGGACAGCAGGGAAAGCAGTACTTC. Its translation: CAIRSTGQQGKQYF.

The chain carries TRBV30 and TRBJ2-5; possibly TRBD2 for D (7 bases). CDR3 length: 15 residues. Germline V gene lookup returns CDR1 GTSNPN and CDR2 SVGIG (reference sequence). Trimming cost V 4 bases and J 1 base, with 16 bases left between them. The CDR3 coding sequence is TGTGCCTGGAAGGGGGGGGGCCTGTCCCAAGAGACCCAGTACTTC. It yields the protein CAWKGGGLSQETQYF.

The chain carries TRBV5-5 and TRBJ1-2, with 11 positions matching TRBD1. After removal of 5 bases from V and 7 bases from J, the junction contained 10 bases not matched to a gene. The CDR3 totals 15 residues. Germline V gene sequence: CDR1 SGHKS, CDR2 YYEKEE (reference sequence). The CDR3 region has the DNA TGTGCCAGCAGATCTCAAGGACAGGGGGCATTTGGCTACACCTTC. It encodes CASRSQGQGAFGYTF.

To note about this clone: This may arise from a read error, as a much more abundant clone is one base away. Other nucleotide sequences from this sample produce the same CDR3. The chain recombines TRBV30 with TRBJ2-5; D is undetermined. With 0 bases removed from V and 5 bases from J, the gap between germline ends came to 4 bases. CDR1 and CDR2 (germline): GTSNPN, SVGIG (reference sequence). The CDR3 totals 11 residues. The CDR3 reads CAWSVGETQYF. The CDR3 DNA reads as TGTGCCTGGAGTGTTGGGGAGACCCAGTACTTC.

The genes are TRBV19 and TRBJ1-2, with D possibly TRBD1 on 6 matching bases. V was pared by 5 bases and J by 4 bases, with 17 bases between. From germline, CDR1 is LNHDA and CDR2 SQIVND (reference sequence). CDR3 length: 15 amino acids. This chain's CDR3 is CASSSGGLGAYGYTF. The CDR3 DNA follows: TGTGCCAGTAGTTCTGGGGGGCTCGGCGCCTATGGCTACACCTTC.

The CDR3 DNA reads TGTGCCAGCAGTTTACGGGACACCCCACCCTACGAGCAGTACTTC. It encodes CASSLRDTPPYEQYF. The V and J genes are TRBV28 and TRBJ2-7; tentatively, D is TRBD1 (6 bases). The V end was cut by 2 bases, the J end by 2 bases, with 13 bases between. This CDR3 spans 15 amino acids. CDR1 and CDR2 from the germline V gene are MDHEN and SYDVKM.

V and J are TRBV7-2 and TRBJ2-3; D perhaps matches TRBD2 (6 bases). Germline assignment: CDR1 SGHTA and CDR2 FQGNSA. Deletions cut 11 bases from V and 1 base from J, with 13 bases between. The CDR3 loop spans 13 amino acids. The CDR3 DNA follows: TGTGCCCATAGCGGAGCGGGCACAGATACGCAGTATTTT. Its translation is CAHSGAGTDTQYF.

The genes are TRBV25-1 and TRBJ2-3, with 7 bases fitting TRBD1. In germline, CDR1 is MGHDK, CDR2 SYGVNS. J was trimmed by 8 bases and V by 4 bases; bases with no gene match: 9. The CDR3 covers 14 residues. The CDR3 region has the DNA TGTGCCAGCAGTGCAGACAGGGCCGGAGGTACGCAGTATTTT. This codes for CASSADRAGGTQYF.

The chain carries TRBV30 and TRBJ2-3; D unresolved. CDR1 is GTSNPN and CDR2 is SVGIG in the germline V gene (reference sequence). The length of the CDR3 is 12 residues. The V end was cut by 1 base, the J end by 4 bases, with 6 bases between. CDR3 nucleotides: TGTGCCTGGAGTGCCCTCTCAGATACGCAGTATTTT. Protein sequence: CAWSALSDTQYF.

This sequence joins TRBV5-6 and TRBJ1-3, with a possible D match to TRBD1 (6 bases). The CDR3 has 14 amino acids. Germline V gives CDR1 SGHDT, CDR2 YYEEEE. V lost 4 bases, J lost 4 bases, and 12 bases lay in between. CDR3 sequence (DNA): TGTGCCAGCAGCGCCAGGGGTAGGGGAAACACCATATATTTT. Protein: CASSARGRGNTIYF.

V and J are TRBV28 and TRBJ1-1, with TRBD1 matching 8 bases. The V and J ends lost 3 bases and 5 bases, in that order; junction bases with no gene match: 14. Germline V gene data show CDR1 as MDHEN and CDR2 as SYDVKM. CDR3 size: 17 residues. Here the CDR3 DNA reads TGTGCCAGCAGTTTTTCTCTGTATCAGGGGGCAGGGACTGAAGCTTTCTTT. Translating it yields CASSFSLYQGAGTEAFF.

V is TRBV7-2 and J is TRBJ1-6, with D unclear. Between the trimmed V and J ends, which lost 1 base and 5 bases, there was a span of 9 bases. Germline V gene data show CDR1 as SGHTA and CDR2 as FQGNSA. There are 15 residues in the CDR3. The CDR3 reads CASSLELANNSPLHF. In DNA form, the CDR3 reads TGTGCCAGCAGCTTAGAGTTAGCCAATAATTCACCCCTCCACTTT.

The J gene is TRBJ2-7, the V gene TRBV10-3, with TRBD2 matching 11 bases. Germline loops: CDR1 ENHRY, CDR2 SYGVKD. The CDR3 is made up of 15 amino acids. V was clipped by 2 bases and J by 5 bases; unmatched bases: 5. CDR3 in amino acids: CAISEPPTSGNEQYF. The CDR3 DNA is TGTGCCATCAGTGAGCCCCCGACTAGCGGGAACGAGCAGTACTTC.

The CDR3 loop is CASSERLAGSSYNEQFF. The DNA for the CDR3 is TGTGCCAGCAGCGAAAGACTAGCGGGTAGCTCCTACAATGAGCAGTTCTTC. The chain joins TRBV5-6 to TRBJ2-1; 10 nucleotides match TRBD2. The V segment lost 4 bases and the J segment 0 bases; nucleotides outside the gene matches: 7. The CDR3 extends over 17 amino acids. Germline V CDR1 and CDR2: SGHDT, YYEEEE.

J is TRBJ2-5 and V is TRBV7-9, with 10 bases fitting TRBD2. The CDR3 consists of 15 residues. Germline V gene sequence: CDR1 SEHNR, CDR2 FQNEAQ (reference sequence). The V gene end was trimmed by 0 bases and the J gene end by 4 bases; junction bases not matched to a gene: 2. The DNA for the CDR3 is TGTGCCAGCAGCTTAGCATTAGCGGGAGGAGAGACCCAGTACTTC. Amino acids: CASSLALAGGETQYF.

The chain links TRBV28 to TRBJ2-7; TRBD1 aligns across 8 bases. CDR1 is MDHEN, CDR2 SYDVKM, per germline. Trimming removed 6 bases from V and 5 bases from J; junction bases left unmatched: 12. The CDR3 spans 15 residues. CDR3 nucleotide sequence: TGTGCCAGCAGGCTCAGGGGGCCAGGGAACAACGAGCAGTACTTC. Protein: CASRLRGPGNNEQYF.